The present TCR beta chain was sequenced within a study of T cells in narcolepsy. On the study more broadly: Patients with NT1 or NT2 and healthy control donors were enrolled.

Libraries were prepared by immunoSEQ multiplex PCR; TCRdb keeps only in-frame clonotypes and omits some of them. Of more than 20,000 clones in the sample, 70% to 90% were seen once. This clone was detected once. The germline V gene encodes CDR1 MNHNY and CDR2 SVGAGI (reference sequence). CDR3 length: 14 amino acids. The ends were cut back, 2 bases at V and 6 bases at J, with 12 bases in the middle. The source material was memory (CD45RA-) CD4+ T cells from blood. The J gene is TRBJ2-3, the V gene TRBV6-6; D unresolved. The TCR originated in a human donor in good health. DNA of the CDR3: TGTGCCAGCAGTTACCTAGACCGAAGGGATACGCAGTATTTT. Its translation is CASSYLDRRDTQYF.